Each of the 16 T cell receptor beta chains below was sequenced from the same sample in a study of blood T cell repertoires in COVID-19 (TCRdb year 2020). Libraries were made using the immunoSEQ multiplex PCR assay. Imported from immuneACCESS, the table was reduced by TCRdb to in-frame sequences with V and J called. These copies leave out some clones; in studies compared against another copy, an unresolved V gene accounts for under half, and the cause of the remainder is not known. For this sample there are 85,000 to 110,000 clones; over 75% appear just once. In total, the top ten clones hold 10% to 15% of the sample. The specimen was peripheral blood. These receptors came from a human donor in a cohort sampled during active or convalescent COVID-19.

The chain couples TRBV9 to TRBJ2-1; D is perhaps TRBD1 (6 bases). The CDR3 has 15 residues. Germline V gene sequence: CDR1 SGDLS, CDR2 YYNGEE. V dropped 3 bases and J dropped 1 base, with 11 bases sitting between them. In DNA form, the CDR3 reads TGTGCCAGCAGCGCAAGGACAGCTTCCTACAATGAGCAGTTCTTC. This encodes CASSARTASYNEQFF.

The chain has TRBV19 and TRBJ1-2, with 7 positions matching TRBD1. Per the germline V gene, CDR1 is LNHDA and CDR2 is SQIVND (reference sequence). CDR3 length: 14 amino acids. The trim removed 6 bases at V and 0 bases at J, leaving 4 bases unmatched. CDR3 nucleotide sequence: TGTGCCAGTAGCTCACAGGGGACTAACTATGGCTACACCTTC. It yields the protein CASSSQGTNYGYTF. Based on the CDR3 plus reference TRBV19 and TRBJ1-2, the full variable domain is DGGITQSPKYLFRKEGQNVTLSCEQNLNHDAMYWYRQDPGQGLRLIYYSQIVNDFQKGDIAEGYSVSREKKESFPLTVTSAQKNPTAFYLCASSSQGTNYGYTFGSGTRLTVV.

The CDR3 loop reads CASSSRGPGELFF. In DNA form, the CDR3 reads TGTGCCAGCAGTTCGCGGGGACCCGGGGAGCTGTTTTTT. This rearrangement joins TRBV12-3 or TRBV12-4 to TRBJ2-2; tentative D call: TRBD2 (6 bases). The CDR3 has 13 amino acids. The germline V and J ends were trimmed by 4 bases and 6 bases, with 9 bases remaining between them.

This chain joins TRBV11-2 and TRBJ2-7, with a weak D call TRBD2 (5 bases). Trimming took off 0 bases at V and 2 bases at J, with 11 bases between the two ends. The germline V gene encodes CDR1 SGHAT and CDR2 FQNNGV. The CDR3 is made up of 15 amino acids. Here the CDR3 DNA reads TGTGCCAGCAGCTTAGATCGGTCGGGGACCTACGAGCAGTACTTC. It is translated as CASSLDRSGTYEQYF.

This chain links TRBV5-1 with TRBJ1-2; 8 nucleotides align to TRBD1. V dropped 0 bases and J dropped 4; count of bases not matched to a gene: 2. Germline values: CDR1 SGHRS, CDR2 YFSETQ. The CDR3 extends over 14 amino acids. The CDR3: CASSLVGTGYGYTF. DNA for the CDR3: TGCGCCAGCAGCTTGGTCGGGACAGGCTATGGCTACACCTTC.

The CDR3: CASSPQRAQPYEQYF. The CDR3 DNA follows: TGCGCCAGCAGCCCCCAGCGGGCCCAACCCTACGAGCAGTACTTC. The rearrangement joins TRBV4-1 to TRBJ2-7; possible D gene TRBD2, 6 bases. Looked up from germline, CDR1 is MGHRA and CDR2 is YSYEKL. The CDR3 runs to 15 residues. V was cut by 4 bases and J by 2 bases, with 15 bases left in between.

The V gene is TRBV5-1, the J gene TRBJ1-5, with D hard to call. Germline CDR1 SGHRS, CDR2 YFSETQ. CDR3 length: 16 residues. V gave up 0 bases and J gave up 2 bases, with 12 bases separating them. CDR3 in amino acids: CASSLEPVRGNQPQHF. The DNA of the CDR3 is TGCGCCAGCAGCTTGGAGCCCGTCCGAGGCAATCAGCCCCAGCATTTT.

The CDR3 loop reads CASSYPTTDYGYTF. As DNA, the CDR3 is TGTGCCAGCAGTTACCCCACGACAGACTATGGCTACACCTTC. The genes are TRBV6-6 and TRBJ1-2; weak D call: TRBD1 (5 bases). Between the trimmed V and J ends, which lost 2 bases and 3 bases, there was a span of 10 bases. Germline values: CDR1 MNHNY, CDR2 SVGAGI (reference sequence). The length of the CDR3 is 14 residues.

The chain uses TRBV24-1 and TRBJ2-2, with D possibly TRBD2 on 5 matching bases. V was shortened by 4 bases and J by 5 bases, with 13 bases between the two germline ends. Germline lookup yields CDR1 KGHDR and CDR2 SFDVKD. The CDR3 sequence is 15 residues long. Written as DNA, the CDR3 is TGTGCCACCAGTGACCGACTATTATCGACCGGGGAGCTGTTTTTT. It yields the protein CATSDRLLSTGELFF.

V usage is TRBV29-1 and J usage is TRBJ1-3, with D unclear. Trimming removed 4 bases at V and 0 bases at J, with 7 bases between. The CDR3 runs 13 residues. Per the germline V gene, CDR1 is SQVTM and CDR2 is ANQGSEA. The DNA for the CDR3 is TGCAGCGTTGCCCACAGCTCTGGAAACACCATATATTTT. Translation: CSVAHSSGNTIYF.

This clone came up a few times. The rearrangement joins TRBV14 to TRBJ2-3; 13 bases are shared with TRBD2. V shed 4 bases and J 2 bases; nucleotides not matched to a gene: 6. The CDR3 has 17 amino acids. Per the germline V gene, CDR1 is SGHDN and CDR2 is FVKESK. CDR3 nucleotide sequence: TGTGCCAGCAGCCTGAGGACTAGCGGGGGATTCACAGATACGCAGTATTTT. The encoded protein is CASSLRTSGGFTDTQYF. The variable domain in full, with the rest retrieved from reference TRBV14 and TRBJ2-3, is EAGVTQFPSHSVIEKGQTVTLRCDPISGHDNLYWYRRVMGKEIKFLLHFVKESKQDESGMPNNRFLAERTGGTYSTLKVQPAELEDSGVYFCASSLRTSGGFTDTQYFGPGTRLTVL.

This chain joins TRBV5-1 and TRBJ1-6; 8 bases align to TRBD1. V was pared by 5 bases and J by 14 bases, with 15 bases of the junction left unmatched. Germline V CDR1 and CDR2: SGHRS, YFSETQ. This CDR3 contains 15 residues. DNA for the CDR3: TGCGCCAGCAGTGTCGACGGGGACAGGTACCAAGCCCTCCACTTT. It specifies CASSVDGDRYQALHF.

This clone was seen only once. The V gene is TRBV20-1, the J gene TRBJ2-3; 8 nucleotides align to TRBD2. Trimming cost V 3 bases and J 1 base; bases outside gene matches: 3. This CDR3 is built from 14 residues. CDR1 DFQATT and CDR2 SNEGSKA come from the germline V gene (reference sequence). CDR3: CSASVAGRTDTQYF. The CDR3 DNA sequence: TGCAGTGCTAGTGTAGCGGGGCGCACAGATACGCAGTATTTT.

This chain uses TRBV5-4 with TRBJ2-1, with TRBD2 matching over 8 bases. Germline V gene sequence: CDR1 SGHNT, CDR2 YYREEE (reference sequence). With 2 bases clipped from V and 4 bases from J, the junction kept 5 bases outside the gene matches. The CDR3 totals 15 residues. The CDR3 nucleotides read TGTGCCAGCAGCTTATCGGGGGGGGCTTACAATGAGCAGTTCTTC. It is translated as CASSLSGGAYNEQFF.

This chain links TRBV4-2 with TRBJ1-6; 7 nucleotides match TRBD1. Looked up from germline, CDR1 is LGHNA and CDR2 is YNFKEQ. V gave up 1 base and J gave up 11 bases; unmatched junction bases: 11. There are 16 residues in the CDR3. CDR3 amino acids: CASSQGQGGMRAPLHF. The CDR3 bases are TGTGCCAGCAGCCAAGGGCAGGGGGGTATGAGGGCACCCCTCCACTTT.

V and J are TRBV6-5 and TRBJ1-6; 7 bases line up with TRBD1. This CDR3 is built from 15 residues. J was trimmed by 10 bases and V by 5 bases; bases with no gene match: 11. Germline V gene lookup returns CDR1 MNHEY and CDR2 SVGAGI. DNA for the CDR3: TGTGCCAGCAGTCCAACCAGACAGGGCTACTCACCCCTCCACTTT. Its translation is CASSPTRQGYSPLHF.